Each of the 13 T cell receptor beta chains below was sequenced from the same sample in a study of T cells in Graves' hyperthyroidism and ophthalmopathy. TCR beta CDR3 regions were amplified from RNA. TCR CDR3 regions were first amplified by RT-PCR with HTBI primers. One entry per CDR3 protein, called by TCRdb with MiXCR from the multiplex PCR reads. The data hold 250,000 or so distinct CDR3 sequences, with 15% observed a single time. The sample comprised blood. The receptors were sampled from a woman between 45 and 65 years old with Graves' hyperthyroidism that later progressed to Graves' ophthalmopathy.

This clonotype was seen repeatedly, ten times or more. Here the CDR3 reads CASSFSLGTRGTGYTF. The CDR3 bases are TGTGCCAGCAGTTTTTCCTTGGGGACGAGGGGCACTGGCTACACCTTC. This chain joins TRBV12-3 or TRBV12-4 and TRBJ1-2; D may be TRBD1 (5 bases). The CDR3 runs 16 residues. V lost 3 bases, J lost 7 bases, and 21 bases lay in between.

This clonotype has ten or more counts. The V and J genes are TRBV28 and TRBJ2-2, with 16 bases that match TRBD2. V shed 5 bases and J 3 bases; nucleotides not matched to a gene: 3. CDR1 is MDHEN and CDR2 is SYDVKM in the germline V gene. CDR3 size: 17 residues. As DNA, the CDR3 is TGTGCCAGCAGTGGGACTAGCGGGAGGGCCTACACCGGGGAGCTGTTTTTT. Encoded protein: CASSGTSGRAYTGELFF. The complete variable domain, with remaining parts taken from reference TRBV28 and TRBJ2-2, reads DVKVTQSSRYLVKRTGEKVFLECVQDMDHENMFWYRQDPGLGLRLIYFSYDVKMKEKGDIPEGYSVSREKKERFSLILESASTNQTSMYLCASSGTSGRAYTGELFFGEGSRLTVL.

The CDR3 region is CATSDSPDYYNEQFF. CDR3 in DNA: TGTGCCACCAGTGATTCCCCGGACTACTACAATGAGCAGTTCTTC. The chain employs TRBV24-1 and TRBJ2-1; tentative D call: TRBD2 (6 bases). Per the germline V gene, CDR1 is KGHDR and CDR2 is SFDVKD. This CDR3 comprises 15 residues. The V end lost 2 bases, the J end lost 3 bases, and 10 bases lay between the germline ends.

Notes on this clonotype: A read error may be the cause here, since a much bigger clone is one base away. This chain connects TRBV2 to TRBJ2-7; no clear D. Germline V gene sequence: CDR1 SNHLY, CDR2 FYNNEI. The V and J ends lost 7 bases and 0 bases respectively, with 10 bases between them. The CDR3 loop spans 13 amino acids. CDR3 sequence reads: CASNRALSYEQYF. CDR3 bases: TGTGCCAGCAATAGGGCGCTCTCCTACGAGCAGTACTTC.

There are a few counts of this clonotype. The chain uses TRBV28 and TRBJ2-5; 8 nucleotides agree with TRBD2. Trimming at V came to 3 bases and at J to 10 bases, leaving 13 bases not matched to a gene. Germline CDR1 MDHEN, CDR2 SYDVKM. The length of the CDR3 is 15 residues. CDR3 residues: CASSLGGLAVSIQYF. DNA for the CDR3: TGTGCCAGCAGTTTGGGCGGACTAGCAGTATCCATCCAGTACTTC.

Comment on this clonotype: A read error may explain this, as a much larger clone is one base away. Since the CDR3 does not end with the conserved phenylalanine or tryptophan, this likely comes from a read error. V usage is TRBV6-1 and J usage is TRBJ2-7, with 8 nucleotides matching TRBD2. V shed 6 bases, J shed 2 bases, and the junction held 9 bases outside the gene matches. The germline V gene encodes CDR1 MNHNS and CDR2 SASEGT. This CDR3 contains 15 residues. For the CDR3, the DNA is TGTGCCAGCAGGGCCCTAGCGGGCGTTGCCTACGAGCAGTACTTA. This translates into CASRALAGVAYEQYL.

This clonotype was detected a few times. The rearrangement joins TRBV6-1 to TRBJ1-5; 9 nucleotides match TRBD1. Germline V gene lookup returns CDR1 MNHNS and CDR2 SASEGT. The CDR3 totals 14 residues. The V segment lost 3 bases and the J segment 15 bases; nucleotides outside the gene matches: 12. CDR3 amino acids: CASSDSAGTGRRHF. The CDR3 DNA follows: TGTGCCAGCAGTGATTCGGCCGGGACAGGGAGAAGGCATTTT.

This clonotype showed up many times. J is TRBJ1-1 and V is TRBV20-1; D unclear. V lost 5 bases, J lost 0 bases, and 13 bases lay in between. In germline, CDR1 is DFQATT, CDR2 SNEGSKA (reference sequence). The CDR3 runs 14 residues. CDR3 DNA: TGCAGTGCTCTCATAACTGGCATGAACACTGAAGCTTTCTTT. Translation gives CSALITGMNTEAFF.

In this sample, this clonotype turned up a few times. The CDR3, as DNA: TGCGCCAGCAGTGAGGGTAGCTTACACGAGCAGTACTTC. This encodes CASSEGSLHEQYF. The J gene is TRBJ2-7, the V gene TRBV10-1; D uncertain. The germline CDR1 and CDR2 sequences are WNHNN and SYGVQD (reference sequence). This CDR3 is built from 13 residues. V shed 2 bases and J shed 5 bases, with 10 bases lying between them.

This clonotype was recorded at least ten times. The rearrangement joins TRBV15 to TRBJ2-7, with D hard to call. This CDR3 is 15 amino acids long. Germline V gene lookup returns CDR1 LNHNV and CDR2 YYDKDF (reference sequence). The V end lost 2 bases, the J end lost 5 bases, and 16 bases lay between the germline ends. DNA for the CDR3: TGTGCCACCAGCAGACCTCGATCCGGAGAACACGAGCAGTACTTC. Residues: CATSRPRSGEHEQYF.

This clonotype has ten or more counts. This sequence joins TRBV30 and TRBJ1-5; no definite D call. The V end lost 3 bases, the J end lost 7 bases, and 16 bases lay between the germline ends. The CDR3 covers 14 residues. Germline loops: CDR1 GTSNPN, CDR2 SVGIG (reference sequence). CDR3 in amino acids: CAWSRGVWEQPQHF. The CDR3 nucleotides read TGTGCCTGGAGCCGCGGGGTATGGGAGCAGCCCCAGCATTTT.

This clonotype has at least ten counts. V and J are TRBV6-6 and TRBJ1-6; a possible D gene is TRBD1 (5 bases). The CDR3 has 17 amino acids. The germline V gene has CDR1 MNHNY and CDR2 SVGAGI (reference sequence). Between the trimmed V and J ends, which lost 0 bases and 7 bases, there was a span of 16 bases. The CDR3 sequence: CASSYSGGAVSNSPLHF. The DNA for the CDR3 is TGTGCCAGCAGTTACTCAGGAGGGGCCGTATCCAATTCACCCCTCCACTTT.

As concerns this clonotype: At one of its ends the junction is not consistent with the germline gene, which may arise from a read error. This chain links TRBV4-1 with TRBJ2-7, with D unresolved. The CDR3 extends over 16 amino acids. Germline V CDR1 and CDR2: MGHRA, YSYEKL. CDR3: CASSQVPAAVSYEQHF. CDR3 DNA: TGCGCCAGCAGCCAAGTCCCAGCCGCCGTATCCTACGAGCAGCACTTC.